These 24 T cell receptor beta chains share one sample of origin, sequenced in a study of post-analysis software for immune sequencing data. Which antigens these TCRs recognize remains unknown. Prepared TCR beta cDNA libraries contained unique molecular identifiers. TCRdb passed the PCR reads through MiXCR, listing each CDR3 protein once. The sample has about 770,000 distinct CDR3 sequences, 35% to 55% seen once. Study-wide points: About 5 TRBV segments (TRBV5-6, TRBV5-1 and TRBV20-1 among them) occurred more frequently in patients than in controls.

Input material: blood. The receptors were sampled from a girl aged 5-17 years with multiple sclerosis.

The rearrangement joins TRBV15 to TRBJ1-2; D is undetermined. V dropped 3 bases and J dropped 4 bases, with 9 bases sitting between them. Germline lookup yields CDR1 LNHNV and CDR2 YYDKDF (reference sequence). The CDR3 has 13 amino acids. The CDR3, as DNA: TGTGCCACCAGCAGCGAAACCAGCTATGGCTACACCTTC. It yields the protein CATSSETSYGYTF.

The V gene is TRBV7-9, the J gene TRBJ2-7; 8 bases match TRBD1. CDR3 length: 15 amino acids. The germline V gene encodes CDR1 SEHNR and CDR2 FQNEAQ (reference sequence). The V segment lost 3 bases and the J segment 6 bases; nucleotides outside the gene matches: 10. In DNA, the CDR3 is TGTGCCAGCAGCTTCAGGACAGGGAAGCTGAGCGAGCAGTACTTC. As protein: CASSFRTGKLSEQYF.

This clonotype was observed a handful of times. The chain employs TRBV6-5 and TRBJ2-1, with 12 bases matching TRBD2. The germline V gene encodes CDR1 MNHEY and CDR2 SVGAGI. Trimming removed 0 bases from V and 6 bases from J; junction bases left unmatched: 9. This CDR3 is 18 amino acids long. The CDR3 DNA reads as TGTGCCAGCAGTTACTCGTCGGGACTAGCGGGCGGCCTCAATGAGCAGTTCTTC. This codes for CASSYSSGLAGGLNEQFF.

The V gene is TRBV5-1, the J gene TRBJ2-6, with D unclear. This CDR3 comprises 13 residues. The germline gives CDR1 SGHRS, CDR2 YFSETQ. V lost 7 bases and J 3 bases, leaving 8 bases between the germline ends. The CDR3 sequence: CASGVVGANVLTF. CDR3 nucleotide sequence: TGCGCCAGCGGAGTGGTTGGGGCCAACGTCCTGACTTTC.

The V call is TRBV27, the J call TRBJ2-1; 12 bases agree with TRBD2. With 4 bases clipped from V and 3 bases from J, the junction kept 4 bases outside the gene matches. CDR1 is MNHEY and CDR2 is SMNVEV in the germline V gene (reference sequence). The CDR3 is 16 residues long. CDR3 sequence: CASSSGLAGFYNEQFF. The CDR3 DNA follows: TGTGCCAGCAGTTCGGGACTAGCGGGTTTCTACAATGAGCAGTTCTTC.

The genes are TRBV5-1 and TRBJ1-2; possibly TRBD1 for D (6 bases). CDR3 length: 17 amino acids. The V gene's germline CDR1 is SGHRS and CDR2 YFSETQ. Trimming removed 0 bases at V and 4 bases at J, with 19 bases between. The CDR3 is CASSLAKSAGDPYGYTF. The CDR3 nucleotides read TGCGCCAGCAGCTTGGCCAAATCGGCAGGGGATCCCTATGGCTACACCTTC. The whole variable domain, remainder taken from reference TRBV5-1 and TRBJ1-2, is KAGVTQTPRYLIKTRGQQVTLSCSPISGHRSVSWYQQTPGQGLQFLFEYFSETQRNKGNFPGRFSGRQFSNSRSEMNVSTLELGDSALYLCASSLAKSAGDPYGYTFGSGTRLTVV.

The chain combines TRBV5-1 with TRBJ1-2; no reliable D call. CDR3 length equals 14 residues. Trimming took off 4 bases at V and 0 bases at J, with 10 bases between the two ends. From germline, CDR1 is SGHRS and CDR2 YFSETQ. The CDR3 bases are TGCGCCAGCAGCGTGGACGGAGCTAACTATGGCTACACCTTC. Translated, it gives CASSVDGANYGYTF.

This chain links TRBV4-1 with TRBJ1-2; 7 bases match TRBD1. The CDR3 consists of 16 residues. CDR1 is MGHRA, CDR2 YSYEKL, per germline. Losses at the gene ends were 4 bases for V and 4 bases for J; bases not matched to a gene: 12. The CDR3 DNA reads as TGCGCCAGCAGCCCAGAGTGGGAGGGGGCCGCCTATGGCTACACCTTC. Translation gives CASSPEWEGAAYGYTF.

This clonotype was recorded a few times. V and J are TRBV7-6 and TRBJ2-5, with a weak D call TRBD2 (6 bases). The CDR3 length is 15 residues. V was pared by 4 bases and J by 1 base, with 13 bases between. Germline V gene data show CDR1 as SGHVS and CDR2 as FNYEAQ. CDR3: CASSSWIGGQETQYF. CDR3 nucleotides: TGTGCCAGCAGCTCTTGGATCGGGGGCCAAGAGACCCAGTACTTC. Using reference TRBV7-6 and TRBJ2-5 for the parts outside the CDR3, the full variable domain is GAGVSQSPRYKVTKRGQDVALRCDPISGHVSLYWYRQALGQGPEFLTYFNYEAQQDKSGLPNDRFSAERPEGSISTLTIQRTEQRDSAMYRCASSSWIGGQETQYFGPGTRLLVL.

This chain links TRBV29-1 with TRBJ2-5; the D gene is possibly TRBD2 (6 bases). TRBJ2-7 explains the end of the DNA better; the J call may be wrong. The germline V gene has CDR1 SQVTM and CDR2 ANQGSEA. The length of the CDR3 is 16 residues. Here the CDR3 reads CSVYSGGDRNTYEQYF. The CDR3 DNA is TGCAGCGTCTATAGCGGAGGAGACCGAAACACCTACGAGCAGTACTTC.

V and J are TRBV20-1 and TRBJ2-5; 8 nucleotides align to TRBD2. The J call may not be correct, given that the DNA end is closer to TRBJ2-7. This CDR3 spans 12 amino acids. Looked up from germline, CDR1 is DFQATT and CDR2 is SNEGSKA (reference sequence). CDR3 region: CSAHSGNDEQYF. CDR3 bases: TGCAGTGCTCATAGCGGGAACGACGAGCAGTACTTC.

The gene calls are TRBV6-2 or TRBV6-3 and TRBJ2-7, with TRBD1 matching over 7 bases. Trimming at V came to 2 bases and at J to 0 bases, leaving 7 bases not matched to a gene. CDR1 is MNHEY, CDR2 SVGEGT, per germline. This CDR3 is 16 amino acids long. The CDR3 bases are TGTGCCAGCAGTTACACGTCCGACAGGGCCTCCTACGAGCAGTACTTC. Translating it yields CASSYTSDRASYEQYF.

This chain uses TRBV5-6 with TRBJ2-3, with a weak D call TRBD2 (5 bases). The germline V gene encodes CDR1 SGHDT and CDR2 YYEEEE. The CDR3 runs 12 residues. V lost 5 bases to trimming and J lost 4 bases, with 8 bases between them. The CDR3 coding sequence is TGTGCCAGCAGAAGCGGAGCAGATACGCAGTATTTT. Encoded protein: CASRSGADTQYF.

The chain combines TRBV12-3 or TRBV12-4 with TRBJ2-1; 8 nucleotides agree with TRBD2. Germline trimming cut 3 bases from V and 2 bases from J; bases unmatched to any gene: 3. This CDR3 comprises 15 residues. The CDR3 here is CASSFGSGTYNEQFF. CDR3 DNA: TGTGCCAGCAGTTTCGGTAGCGGGACCTACAATGAGCAGTTCTTC.

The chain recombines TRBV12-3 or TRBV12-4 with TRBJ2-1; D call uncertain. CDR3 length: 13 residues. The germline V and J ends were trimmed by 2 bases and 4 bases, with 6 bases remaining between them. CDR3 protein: CASSLLQYNEQFF. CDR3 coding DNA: TGTGCCAGCAGTTTACTACAGTACAATGAGCAGTTCTTC.

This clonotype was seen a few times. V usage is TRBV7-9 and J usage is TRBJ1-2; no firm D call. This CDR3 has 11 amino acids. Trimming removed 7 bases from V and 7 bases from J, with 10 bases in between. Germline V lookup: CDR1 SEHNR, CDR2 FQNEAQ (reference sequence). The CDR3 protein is CASTLSGGYTF. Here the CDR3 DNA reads TGTGCCAGCACCCTTTCCGGTGGCTACACCTTC.

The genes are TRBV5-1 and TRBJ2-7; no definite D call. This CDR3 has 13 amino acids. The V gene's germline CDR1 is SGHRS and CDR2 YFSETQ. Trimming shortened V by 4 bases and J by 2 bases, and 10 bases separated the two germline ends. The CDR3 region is CASSPWQTYEQYF. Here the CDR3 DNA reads TGCGCCAGCAGCCCCTGGCAGACCTACGAGCAGTACTTC.

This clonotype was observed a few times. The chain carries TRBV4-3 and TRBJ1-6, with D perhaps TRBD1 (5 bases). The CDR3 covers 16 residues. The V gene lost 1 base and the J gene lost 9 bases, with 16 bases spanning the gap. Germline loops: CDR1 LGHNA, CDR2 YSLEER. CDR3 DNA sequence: TGCGCCAGCAGCCAAGCTACAGGTGCCCGCTCTTCACCCCTCCACTTT. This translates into CASSQATGARSSPLHF.

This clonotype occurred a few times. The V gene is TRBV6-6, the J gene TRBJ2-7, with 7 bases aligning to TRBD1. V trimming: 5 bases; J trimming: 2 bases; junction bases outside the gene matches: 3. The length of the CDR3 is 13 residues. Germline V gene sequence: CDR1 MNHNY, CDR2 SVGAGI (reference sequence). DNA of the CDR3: TGTGCCAGCAGTAAGGGACAGCCCTACGAGCAGTACTTC. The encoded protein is CASSKGQPYEQYF.

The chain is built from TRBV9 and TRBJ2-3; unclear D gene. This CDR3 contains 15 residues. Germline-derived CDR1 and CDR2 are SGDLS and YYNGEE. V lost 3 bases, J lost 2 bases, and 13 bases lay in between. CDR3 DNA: TGTGCCAGCAGCGGAGGTAGCCTAAACACAGATACGCAGTATTTT. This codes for CASSGGSLNTDTQYF.

CDR3 in amino acids: CSPIGGGGPYEQYF. The CDR3 nucleotides are TGCAGCCCTATTGGGGGGGGCGGTCCCTACGAGCAGTACTTC. The chain joins TRBV29-1 to TRBJ2-7, with a possible D match to TRBD2 (7 bases). Germline assignment: CDR1 SQVTM and CDR2 ANQGSEA. This CDR3 has 14 amino acids. The germline V and J ends were trimmed by 8 bases and 2 bases, with 19 bases remaining between them.

The CDR3 sequence is CSALWGGLAGSRDEQYF. The CDR3 nucleotides are TGCAGTGCCCTATGGGGAGGACTAGCGGGATCGAGGGACGAGCAGTACTTC. The genes are TRBV20-1 and TRBJ2-5, with 12 positions matching TRBD2. The J call may be incorrect, as the DNA end agrees better with TRBJ2-7. Germline-derived CDR1 and CDR2 are DFQATT and SNEGSKA (reference sequence). CDR3 length: 17 amino acids.

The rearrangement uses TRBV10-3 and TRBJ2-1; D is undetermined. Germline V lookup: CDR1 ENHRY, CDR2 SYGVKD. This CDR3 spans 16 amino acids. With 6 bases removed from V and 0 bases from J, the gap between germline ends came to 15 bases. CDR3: CAIRDRGERSYNEQFF. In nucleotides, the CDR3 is TGTGCCATCAGGGATCGTGGAGAGCGCTCCTACAATGAGCAGTTCTTC.

The DNA for the CDR3 is TGTGCCAGCACCCTGAGCAGGGGATATGGCTACACCTTC. This translates into CASTLSRGYGYTF. The chain is built from TRBV12-3 or TRBV12-4 and TRBJ1-2, with a possible D match to TRBD1 (6 bases). Trimming stripped 7 bases from V and 5 bases from J, with 14 bases between. The CDR3 runs to 13 residues.